Each of the 17 T cell receptor beta chains below was sequenced from the same sample in a study of T cells in Graves' hyperthyroidism and ophthalmopathy. Regions amplified from RNA transcripts were the TCR beta CDR3 regions. Carried out on the TCR CDR3, a first-round RT-PCR used the HTBI primer set. MiXCR was run by TCRdb on the multiplex PCR reads, yielding one entry per CDR3 protein. The table has around 520,000 distinct CDR3 sequences, 11% to 15% seen once; the top ten hold approximately 15%. The sequenced sample consisted of blood. These receptors all come from a woman between 40 and 55 years old with Graves' hyperthyroidism.

This clonotype was detected only a few times. V is TRBV30 and J is TRBJ2-1; D unresolved. CDR3 length equals 14 residues. The V end was cut by 0 bases, the J end by 0 bases, with 6 bases between. Germline V CDR1 and CDR2: GTSNPN, SVGIG (reference sequence). The CDR3 nucleotides are TGTGCCTGGAGTGTTGGTGGCTCCTACAATGAGCAGTTCTTC. Protein: CAWSVGGSYNEQFF.

The table lists this clonotype with many counts. The chain carries TRBV3-1 and TRBJ2-5; D is ambiguous. V lost 6 bases and J 5 bases, leaving 10 bases between the germline ends. The length of the CDR3 is 12 residues. CDR1 is LGHDT, CDR2 YNNKEL, per germline (reference sequence). CDR3 bases: TGTGCCAGCAGGGGGTTTGGGGAGACCCAGTACTTC. This encodes CASRGFGETQYF.

The chain uses TRBV11-1 and TRBJ2-5; the match to TRBD1 covers 9 bases. Germline lookup yields CDR1 SGHAT and CDR2 FQDESV (reference sequence). This CDR3 comprises 19 residues. The trim removed 5 bases at V and 7 bases at J, leaving 23 bases unmatched. The CDR3 coding sequence is TGTGCCAGCAGCCTACGCCGGGGACAGGGAACCTGGGAAAGTGGGACCCAGTACTTC. Its protein product is CASSLRRGQGTWESGTQYF.

This clonotype has a count of ten or more. This chain links TRBV11-2 with TRBJ2-1; D is perhaps TRBD2 (6 bases). Trimming removed 1 base at V and 7 bases at J, with 20 bases between. This CDR3 contains 17 residues. Germline CDR1 SGHAT, CDR2 FQNNGV. This chain's CDR3 is CASSLASWSSVDNEQFF. The DNA for the CDR3 is TGTGCCAGCAGCTTAGCTTCGTGGTCTAGCGTCGATAATGAGCAGTTCTTC.

This clonotype showed up many times. The genes are TRBV2 and TRBJ1-5, with D perhaps TRBD1 (6 bases). Between the trimmed V and J ends, which lost 6 bases and 0 bases, there was a span of 9 bases. CDR1 is SNHLY, CDR2 FYNNEI, per germline. The CDR3 is made up of 14 amino acids. The chain's CDR3 is CASRGTNSNQPQHF. CDR3 nucleotide sequence: TGTGCCAGCAGGGGGACAAATAGCAATCAGCCCCAGCATTTT.

There are many counts of this clonotype. V and J are TRBV7-9 and TRBJ2-1, with D perhaps being TRBD1 or TRBD2 (5 bases each). V lost 4 bases to trimming and J lost 2 bases, with 21 bases between them. The CDR3 extends over 18 amino acids. Per the germline V gene, CDR1 is SEHNR and CDR2 is FQNEAQ (reference sequence). The CDR3 DNA is TGTGCCAGCAGCTCGACGAACCCCCGGGACGGACCCTACAATGAGCAGTTCTTC. This sequence encodes CASSSTNPRDGPYNEQFF.

The chain combines TRBV29-1 with TRBJ2-1; D possibly corresponds to TRBD2 (6 bases). Trimming removed 6 bases from V and 5 bases from J, with 17 bases in between. Germline V lookup: CDR1 SQVTM, CDR2 ANQGSEA. The CDR3 loop spans 14 amino acids. CDR3 DNA sequence: TGCAGCGTCCGTAGCGGTTCAAGGGACAATGAGCAGTTCTTC. Protein sequence: CSVRSGSRDNEQFF.

This clonotype was observed at least ten times. The chain is built from TRBV2 and TRBJ2-7; tentatively, D is TRBD1 (6 bases). Trimming stripped 5 bases from V and 0 bases from J, with 11 bases between. Germline V gene sequence: CDR1 SNHLY, CDR2 FYNNEI. The CDR3 loop spans 14 amino acids. For the CDR3, the DNA is TGTGCCAGCAGTCCCGACAGGTACTCCTACGAGCAGTACTTC. Its protein is CASSPDRYSYEQYF.

This clonotype was seen ten or more times. V usage is TRBV11-3 and J usage is TRBJ2-1, with D tentatively TRBD2 (5 bases). CDR1 SGHNT and CDR2 YENEEA come from the germline V gene. V lost 5 bases and J 4 bases, leaving 12 bases between the germline ends. The length of the CDR3 is 14 residues. CDR3 residues: CASSPPGSYNEQFF. The CDR3 bases are TGTGCCAGCAGCCCGCCGGGGAGTTACAATGAGCAGTTCTTC.

This clonotype was recorded at least ten times. The rearrangement links TRBV18 to TRBJ1-1, with a tentative D call TRBD1 (6 bases). V lost 1 base, J lost 7 bases, and 13 bases lay in between. Germline V gene lookup returns CDR1 KGHSH and CDR2 LQKENI. The CDR3 has 14 amino acids. The CDR3 spells CASSPHASGDEAFF. CDR3 DNA sequence: TGTGCCAGCTCACCACACGCATCAGGGGATGAAGCTTTCTTT.

This clonotype was detected a few times. Being one base from a much bigger clone, this may be a read error. The chain combines TRBV2 with TRBJ1-2; 7 bases map to TRBD1. V lost 6 bases and J lost 6; bases outside the gene matches: 7. CDR3 size: 13 residues. The germline V gene has CDR1 SNHLY and CDR2 FYNNEI. CDR3 amino acids: CASREDRIHGYTF. CDR3 in DNA: TGTGCCAGCAGAGAGGACAGGATCCATGGCTACACCTTC.

The chain is built from TRBV6-1 and TRBJ1-5, with D tentatively TRBD1 (6 bases). The germline gives CDR1 MNHNS, CDR2 SASEGT. The germline V and J ends were trimmed by 3 bases and 4 bases, with 16 bases remaining between them. The CDR3 is made up of 16 amino acids. The chain's CDR3 is CASSEARKGENQPQHF. In DNA form, the CDR3 reads TGTGCCAGCAGTGAGGCCCGGAAGGGGGAGAATCAGCCCCAGCATTTT.

This clonotype turned up a few times. One base away lies a much larger clone, so this may be a sequencing read error. The V call is TRBV4-1, the J call TRBJ2-7, with D possibly being TRBD1 (6 bases). Germline V gene sequence: CDR1 MGHRA, CDR2 YSYEKL. Trimming left V 1 base short and J 3 bases short, with 16 bases between. The CDR3 spans 16 residues. The CDR3 DNA is TGCGCCAGCAGCCAAGTAGGGGCCAGACAGGTCTACGAGCAGTACTTC. Translating gives CASSQVGARQVYEQYF.

This clonotype has ten or more counts. The genes are TRBV7-2 and TRBJ2-5; unclear D gene. CDR1 is SGHTA, CDR2 FQGNSA, per germline. The CDR3 consists of 14 residues. V shed 2 bases and J shed 5 bases, with 12 bases lying between them. CDR3 region: CASSLRVKEETQYF. In nucleotides, the CDR3 is TGTGCCAGCAGCTTACGGGTCAAAGAGGAGACCCAGTACTTC.

This chain joins TRBV9 and TRBJ2-3; D is possibly TRBD2 (5 bases). V shed 0 bases and J shed 10 bases, with 12 bases lying between them. This CDR3 has 13 residues. CDR1 and CDR2 (germline): SGDLS, YYNGEE. The CDR3 spells CASSVDIRESQYF. CDR3 DNA sequence: TGTGCCAGCAGCGTAGACATCCGGGAATCGCAGTATTTT.

This clonotype was counted at least ten times. The chain links TRBV28 to TRBJ1-3; TRBD1 aligns across 7 bases. The CDR3 is 14 residues long. The V segment lost 7 bases and the J segment 3 bases; nucleotides outside the gene matches: 6. Germline-derived CDR1 and CDR2 are MDHEN and SYDVKM. For the CDR3, the DNA is TGTGCCAGCAACAGCCGGGACAGTGGAAACACCATATATTTT. As protein: CASNSRDSGNTIYF.

CDR3 sequence reads: CASSLANLYEQYF. CDR3 nucleotides: TGTGCCAGCAGCCTAGCGAACCTTTACGAGCAGTACTTC. The genes are TRBV14 and TRBJ2-7; TRBD2 might be the D (5 bases). The CDR3 covers 13 residues. Germline lookup yields CDR1 SGHDN and CDR2 FVKESK. V was cut by 4 bases and J by 4 bases, with 11 bases left in between.